This T cell receptor (beta chain) was observed in a study of blood T cells in healthy people across ages. Study observations and caveats: The authors considered diversity estimates from one million T cells to be underestimates.

As regards this clonotype: The target antigen is unknown.

Each of the donors had roughly 9.4 milliliters of peripheral blood drawn into EDTA-treated Vacutainer tubes. A second roughly 6 to 11 cycle PCR used barcoded and J-beta primers. Carrying 12 random nucleotides, a template-switch adaptor labeled each individual cDNA molecule. One entry per CDR3 protein results from TCRdb running MiXCR on the 5' RACE reads. The sample consists of about 1.4 million distinct CDR3 sequences, almost 60% of them appearing once. The CDR3 sequence is 13 residues long. CDR1 and CDR2 from the germline V gene are SGHTA and FQGNSA. Trimming pared 1 base from V and 3 bases from J, leaving 6 bases between.

The chain has TRBV7-2 and TRBJ1-1; D not certain. This sequence was found in a man aged 18 to 35 in good health. Sequencing was carried out using blood. CDR3: CASSLGTDTEAFF. The DNA of the CDR3 is TGTGCCAGCAGCTTAGGCACGGACACTGAAGCTTTCTTT.